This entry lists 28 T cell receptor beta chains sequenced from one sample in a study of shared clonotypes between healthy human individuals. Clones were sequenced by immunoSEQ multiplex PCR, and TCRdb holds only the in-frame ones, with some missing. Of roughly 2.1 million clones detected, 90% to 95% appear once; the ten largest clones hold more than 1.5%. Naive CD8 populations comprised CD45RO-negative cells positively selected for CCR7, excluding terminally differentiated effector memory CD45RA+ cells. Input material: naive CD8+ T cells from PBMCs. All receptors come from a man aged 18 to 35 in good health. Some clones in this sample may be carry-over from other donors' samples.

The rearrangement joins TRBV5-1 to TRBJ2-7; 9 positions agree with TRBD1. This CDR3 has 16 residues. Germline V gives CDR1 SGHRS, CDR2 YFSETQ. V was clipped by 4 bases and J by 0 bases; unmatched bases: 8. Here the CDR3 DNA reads TGCGCCAGCAGCGTGACAGGGGGGGCCTTCTCCTACGAGCAGTACTTC. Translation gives CASSVTGGAFSYEQYF.

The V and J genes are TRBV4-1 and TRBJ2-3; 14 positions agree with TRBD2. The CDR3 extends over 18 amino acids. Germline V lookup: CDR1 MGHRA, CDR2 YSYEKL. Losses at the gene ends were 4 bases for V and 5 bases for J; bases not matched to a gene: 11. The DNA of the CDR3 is TGCGCCAGCAGCCCCTCCCCTCGACTAGCGGGGGGGGAAGATACGCAGTATTTT. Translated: CASSPSPRLAGGEDTQYF.

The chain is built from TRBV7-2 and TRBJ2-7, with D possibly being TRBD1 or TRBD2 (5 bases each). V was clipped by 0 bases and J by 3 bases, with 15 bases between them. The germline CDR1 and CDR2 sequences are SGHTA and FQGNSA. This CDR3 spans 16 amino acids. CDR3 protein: CASSLALSGTLYEQYF. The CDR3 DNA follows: TGTGCCAGCAGCTTAGCGCTCTCGGGGACCCTCTACGAGCAGTACTTC.

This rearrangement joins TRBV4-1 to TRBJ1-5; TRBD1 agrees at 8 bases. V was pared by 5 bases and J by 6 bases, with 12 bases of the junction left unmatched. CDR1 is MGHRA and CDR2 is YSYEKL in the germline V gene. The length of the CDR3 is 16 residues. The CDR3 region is CASSDSWTGSVQPQHF. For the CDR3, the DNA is TGCGCCAGCAGCGATAGTTGGACAGGGTCCGTTCAGCCCCAGCATTTT.

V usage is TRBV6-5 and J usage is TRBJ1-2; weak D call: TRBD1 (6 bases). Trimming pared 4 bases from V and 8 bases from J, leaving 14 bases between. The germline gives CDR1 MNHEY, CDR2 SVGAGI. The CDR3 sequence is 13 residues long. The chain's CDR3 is CASSFGQWQGYTF. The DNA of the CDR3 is TGTGCCAGCAGTTTCGGACAGTGGCAAGGCTACACCTTC.

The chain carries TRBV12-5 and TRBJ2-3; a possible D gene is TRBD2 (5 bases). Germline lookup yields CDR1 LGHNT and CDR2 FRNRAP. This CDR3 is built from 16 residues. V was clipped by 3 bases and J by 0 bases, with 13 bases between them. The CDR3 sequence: CASGFGPADSTDTQYF. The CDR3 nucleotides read TGTGCTAGTGGTTTTGGGCCAGCGGATAGCACAGATACGCAGTATTTT. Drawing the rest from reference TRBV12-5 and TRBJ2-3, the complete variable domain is DARVTQTPRHKVTEMGQEVTMRCQPILGHNTVFWYRQTMMQGLELLAYFRNRAPLDDSGMPKDRFSAEMPDATLATLKIQPSEPRDSAVYFCASGFGPADSTDTQYFGPGTRLTVL.

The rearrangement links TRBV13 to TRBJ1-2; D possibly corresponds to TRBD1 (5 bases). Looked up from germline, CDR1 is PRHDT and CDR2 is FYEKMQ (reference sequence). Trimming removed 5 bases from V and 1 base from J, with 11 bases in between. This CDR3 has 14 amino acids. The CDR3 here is CASSPSRGNYGYTF. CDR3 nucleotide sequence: TGTGCCAGCAGCCCCTCTAGGGGTAACTATGGCTACACCTTC.

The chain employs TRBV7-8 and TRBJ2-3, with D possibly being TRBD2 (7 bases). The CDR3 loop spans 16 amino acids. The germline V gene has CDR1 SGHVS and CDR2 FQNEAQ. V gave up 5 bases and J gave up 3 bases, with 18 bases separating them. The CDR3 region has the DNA TGTGCCAGCAGCCTCTGGGGGGCGGGACTAACAGATACGCAGTATTTT. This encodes CASSLWGAGLTDTQYF. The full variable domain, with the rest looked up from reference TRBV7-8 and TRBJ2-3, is GAGVSQSPRYKVAKRGQDVALRCDPISGHVSLFWYQQALGQGPEFLTYFQNEAQLDKSGLPSDRFFAERPEGSVSTLKIQRTQQEDSAVYLCASSLWGAGLTDTQYFGPGTRLTVL.

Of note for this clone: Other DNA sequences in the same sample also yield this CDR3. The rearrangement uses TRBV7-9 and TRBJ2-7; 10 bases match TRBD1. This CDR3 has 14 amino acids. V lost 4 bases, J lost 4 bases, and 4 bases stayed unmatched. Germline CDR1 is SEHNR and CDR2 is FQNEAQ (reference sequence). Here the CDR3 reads CASSSGTGEYEQYF. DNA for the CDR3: TGTGCCAGCAGCTCCGGGACAGGGGAGTACGAGCAGTACTTC.

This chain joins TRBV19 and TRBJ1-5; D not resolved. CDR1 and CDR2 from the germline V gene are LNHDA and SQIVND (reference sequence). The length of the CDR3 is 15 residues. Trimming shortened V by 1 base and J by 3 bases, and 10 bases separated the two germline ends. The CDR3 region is CASSIVVGYNQPQHF. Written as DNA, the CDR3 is TGTGCCAGTAGTATAGTGGTAGGCTACAATCAGCCCCAGCATTTT.

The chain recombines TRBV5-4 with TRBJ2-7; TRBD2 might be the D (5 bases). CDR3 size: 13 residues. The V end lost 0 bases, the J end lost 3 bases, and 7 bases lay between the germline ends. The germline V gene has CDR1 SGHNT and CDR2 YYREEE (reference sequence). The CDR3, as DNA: TGTGCCAGCAGCTTGGAGAGGGACTACGAGCAGTACTTC. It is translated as CASSLERDYEQYF.

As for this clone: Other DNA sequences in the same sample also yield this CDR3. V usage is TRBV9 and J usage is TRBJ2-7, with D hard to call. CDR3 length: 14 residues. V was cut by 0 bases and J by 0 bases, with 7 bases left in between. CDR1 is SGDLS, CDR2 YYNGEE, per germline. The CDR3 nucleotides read TGTGCCAGCAGCGTAGGGAGAAGCTCCTACGAGCAGTACTTC. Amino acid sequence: CASSVGRSSYEQYF.

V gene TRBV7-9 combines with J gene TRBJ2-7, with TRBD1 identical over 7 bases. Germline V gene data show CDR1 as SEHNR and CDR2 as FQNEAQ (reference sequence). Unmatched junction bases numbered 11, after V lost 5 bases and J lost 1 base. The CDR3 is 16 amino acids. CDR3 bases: TGTGCCAGCAGCCCGAAACAGGGGTCATCGTCCTACGAGCAGTACTTC. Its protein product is CASSPKQGSSSYEQYF. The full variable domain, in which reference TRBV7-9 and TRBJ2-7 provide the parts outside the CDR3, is DTGVSQNPRHKITKRGQNVTFRCDPISEHNRLYWYRQTLGQGPEFLTYFQNEAQLEKSRLLSDRFSAERPKGSFSTLEIQRTEQGDSAMYLCASSPKQGSSSYEQYFGPGTRLTVT.

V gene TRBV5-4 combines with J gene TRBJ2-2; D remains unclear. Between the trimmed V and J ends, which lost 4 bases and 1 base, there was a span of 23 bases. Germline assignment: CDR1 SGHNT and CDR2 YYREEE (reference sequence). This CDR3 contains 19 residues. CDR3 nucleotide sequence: TGTGCCAGCAGCCCAAACCTTGGCAGTACGGGCTGGAACACCGGGGAGCTGTTTTTT. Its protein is CASSPNLGSTGWNTGELFF.

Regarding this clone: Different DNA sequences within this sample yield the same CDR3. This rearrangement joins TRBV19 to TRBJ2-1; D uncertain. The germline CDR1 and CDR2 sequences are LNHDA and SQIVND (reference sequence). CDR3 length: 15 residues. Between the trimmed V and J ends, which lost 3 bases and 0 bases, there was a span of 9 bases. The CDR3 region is CASSMGRSSYNEQFF. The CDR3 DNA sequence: TGTGCCAGTAGTATGGGCAGGAGCTCCTACAATGAGCAGTTCTTC.

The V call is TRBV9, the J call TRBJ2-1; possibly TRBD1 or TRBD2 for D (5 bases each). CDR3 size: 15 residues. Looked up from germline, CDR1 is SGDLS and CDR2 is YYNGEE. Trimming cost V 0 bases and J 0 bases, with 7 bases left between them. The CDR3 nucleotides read TGTGCCAGCAGCGTAGCCGGGACCTCCTACAATGAGCAGTTCTTC. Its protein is CASSVAGTSYNEQFF.

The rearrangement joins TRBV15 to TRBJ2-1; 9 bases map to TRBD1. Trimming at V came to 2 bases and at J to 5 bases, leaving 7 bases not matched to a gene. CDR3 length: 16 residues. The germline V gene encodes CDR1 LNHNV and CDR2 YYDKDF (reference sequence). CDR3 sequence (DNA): TGTGCCACCAGCAGAAGTTTGAGGGACAGGGACAATGAGCAGTTCTTC. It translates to CATSRSLRDRDNEQFF.

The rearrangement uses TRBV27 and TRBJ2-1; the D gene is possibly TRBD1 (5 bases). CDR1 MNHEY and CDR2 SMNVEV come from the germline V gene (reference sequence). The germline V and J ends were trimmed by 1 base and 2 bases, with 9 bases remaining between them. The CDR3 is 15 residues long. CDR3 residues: CASSLWQDTYNEQFF. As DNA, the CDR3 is TGTGCCAGCAGTTTATGGCAGGACACCTACAATGAGCAGTTCTTC.

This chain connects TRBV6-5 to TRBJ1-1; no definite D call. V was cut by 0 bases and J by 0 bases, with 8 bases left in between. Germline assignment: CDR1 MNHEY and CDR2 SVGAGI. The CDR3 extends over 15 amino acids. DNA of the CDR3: TGTGCCAGCAGTTACTCCGAAATAGTGAACACTGAAGCTTTCTTT. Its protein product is CASSYSEIVNTEAFF.

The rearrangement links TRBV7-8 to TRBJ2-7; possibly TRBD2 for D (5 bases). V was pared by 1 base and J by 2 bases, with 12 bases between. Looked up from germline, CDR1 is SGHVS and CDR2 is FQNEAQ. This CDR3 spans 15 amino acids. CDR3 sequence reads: CASSLGPSPTYEQYF. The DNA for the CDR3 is TGTGCCAGCAGCTTAGGCCCTAGCCCAACCTACGAGCAGTACTTC.

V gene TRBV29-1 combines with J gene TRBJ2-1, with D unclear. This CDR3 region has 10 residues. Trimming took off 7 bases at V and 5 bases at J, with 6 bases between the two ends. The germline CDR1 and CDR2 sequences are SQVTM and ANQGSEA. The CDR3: CSAKDNEQFF. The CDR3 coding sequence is TGCAGCGCAAAGGACAATGAGCAGTTCTTC.

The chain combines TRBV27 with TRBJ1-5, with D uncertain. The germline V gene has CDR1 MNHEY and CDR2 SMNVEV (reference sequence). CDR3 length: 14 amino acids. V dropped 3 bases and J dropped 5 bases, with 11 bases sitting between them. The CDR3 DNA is TGTGCCAGCAGTTTCCGCTCCCAGTATCAGCCCCAGCATTTT. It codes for CASSFRSQYQPQHF.

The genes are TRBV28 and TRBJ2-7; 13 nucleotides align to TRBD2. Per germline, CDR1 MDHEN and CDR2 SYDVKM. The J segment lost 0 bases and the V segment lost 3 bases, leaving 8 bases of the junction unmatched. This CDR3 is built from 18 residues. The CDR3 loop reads CASSFGLAGVTSSYEQYF. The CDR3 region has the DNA TGTGCCAGCAGTTTTGGACTAGCGGGAGTGACGAGCTCCTACGAGCAGTACTTC.

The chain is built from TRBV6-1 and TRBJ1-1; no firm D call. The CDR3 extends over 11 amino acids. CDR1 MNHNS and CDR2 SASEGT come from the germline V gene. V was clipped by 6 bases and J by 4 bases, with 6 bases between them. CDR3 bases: TGTGCCAGCAGATTAAGCACTGAAGCTTTCTTT. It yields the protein CASRLSTEAFF.

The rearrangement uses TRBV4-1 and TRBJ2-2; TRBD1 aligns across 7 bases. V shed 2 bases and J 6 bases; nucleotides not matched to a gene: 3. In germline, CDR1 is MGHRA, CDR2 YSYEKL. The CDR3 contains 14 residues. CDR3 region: CASSQTGVPGELFF. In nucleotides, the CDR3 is TGCGCCAGCAGCCAAACAGGGGTTCCCGGGGAGCTGTTTTTT.

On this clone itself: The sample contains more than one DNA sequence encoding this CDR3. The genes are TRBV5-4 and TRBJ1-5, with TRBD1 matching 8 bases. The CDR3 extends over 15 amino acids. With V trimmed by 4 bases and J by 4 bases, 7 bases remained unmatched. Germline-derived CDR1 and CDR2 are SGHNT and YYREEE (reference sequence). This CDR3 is CASSPDRGENQPQHF. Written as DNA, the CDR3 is TGTGCCAGCAGCCCTGACAGGGGAGAGAATCAGCCCCAGCATTTT.

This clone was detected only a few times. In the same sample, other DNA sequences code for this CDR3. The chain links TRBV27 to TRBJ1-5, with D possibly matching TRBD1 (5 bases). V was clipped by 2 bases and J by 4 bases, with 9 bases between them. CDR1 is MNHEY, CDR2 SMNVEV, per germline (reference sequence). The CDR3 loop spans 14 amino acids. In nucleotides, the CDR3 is TGTGCCAGCAGTTTAGCAGGGTCTAATCAGCCCCAGCATTTT. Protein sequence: CASSLAGSNQPQHF.

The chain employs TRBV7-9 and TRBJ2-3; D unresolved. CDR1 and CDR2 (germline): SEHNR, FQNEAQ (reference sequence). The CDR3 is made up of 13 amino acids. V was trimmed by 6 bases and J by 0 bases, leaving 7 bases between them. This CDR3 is CASRYTSTDTQYF. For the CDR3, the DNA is TGTGCCAGCAGGTACACTAGCACAGATACGCAGTATTTT.